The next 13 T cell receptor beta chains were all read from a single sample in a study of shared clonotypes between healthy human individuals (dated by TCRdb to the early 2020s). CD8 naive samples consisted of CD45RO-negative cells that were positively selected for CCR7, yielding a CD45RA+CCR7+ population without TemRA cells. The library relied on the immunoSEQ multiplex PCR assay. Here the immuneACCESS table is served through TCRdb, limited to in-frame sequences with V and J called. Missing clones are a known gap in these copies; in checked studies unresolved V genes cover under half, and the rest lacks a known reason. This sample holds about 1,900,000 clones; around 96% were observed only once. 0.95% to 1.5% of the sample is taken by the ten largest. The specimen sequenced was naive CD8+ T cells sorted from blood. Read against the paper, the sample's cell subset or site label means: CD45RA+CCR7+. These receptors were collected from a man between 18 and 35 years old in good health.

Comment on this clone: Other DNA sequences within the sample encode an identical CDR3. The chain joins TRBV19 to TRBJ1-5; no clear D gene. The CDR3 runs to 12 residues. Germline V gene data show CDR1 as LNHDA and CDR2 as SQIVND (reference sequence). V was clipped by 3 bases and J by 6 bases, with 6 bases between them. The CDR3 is CASSILGQPQHF. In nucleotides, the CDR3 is TGTGCCAGTAGTATTCTAGGTCAGCCCCAGCATTTT.

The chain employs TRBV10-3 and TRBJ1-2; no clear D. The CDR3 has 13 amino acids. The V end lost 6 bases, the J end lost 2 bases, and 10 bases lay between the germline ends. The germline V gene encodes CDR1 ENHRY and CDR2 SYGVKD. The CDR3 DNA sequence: TGTGCCATCAGGGAGACACGGAACTATGGCTACACCTTC. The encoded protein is CAIRETRNYGYTF.

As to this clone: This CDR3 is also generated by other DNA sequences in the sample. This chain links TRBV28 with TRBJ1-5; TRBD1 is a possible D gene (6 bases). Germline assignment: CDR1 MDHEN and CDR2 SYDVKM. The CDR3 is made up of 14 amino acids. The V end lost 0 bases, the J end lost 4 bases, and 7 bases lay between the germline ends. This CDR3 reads CASSLWDSNQPQHF. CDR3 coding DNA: TGTGCCAGCAGTTTATGGGACAGTAATCAGCCCCAGCATTTT. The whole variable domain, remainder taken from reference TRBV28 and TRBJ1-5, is DVKVTQSSRYLVKRTGEKVFLECVQDMDHENMFWYRQDPGLGLRLIYFSYDVKMKEKGDIPEGYSVSREKKERFSLILESASTNQTSMYLCASSLWDSNQPQHFGDGTRLSIL.

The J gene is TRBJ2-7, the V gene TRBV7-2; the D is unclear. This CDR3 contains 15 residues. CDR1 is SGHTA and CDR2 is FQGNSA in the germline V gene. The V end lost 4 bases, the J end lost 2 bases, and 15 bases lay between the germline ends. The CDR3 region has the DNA TGTGCCAGCAGCTGGGATTCGCCTCTCCCCTACGAGCAGTACTTC. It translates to CASSWDSPLPYEQYF.

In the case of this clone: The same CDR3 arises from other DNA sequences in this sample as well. The CDR3 DNA reads as TGTGCCATCAGTGAGTCAACACAGAGCTCCTACGAGCAGTACTTC. This codes for CAISESTQSSYEQYF. The genes are TRBV10-3 and TRBJ2-7, with D unclear. From germline, CDR1 is ENHRY and CDR2 SYGVKD. Trimming removed 0 bases from V and 0 bases from J, with 9 bases in between. The length of the CDR3 is 15 residues.

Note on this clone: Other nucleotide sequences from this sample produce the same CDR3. The CDR3 nucleotides are TGTGCCAGCAGTTACTCCGATAATGAGCAGTTCTTC. Translation: CASSYSDNEQFF. The chain combines TRBV6-5 with TRBJ2-1, with D unresolved. The CDR3 runs 12 residues. Trimming shortened V by 0 bases and J by 7 bases, and 4 bases separated the two germline ends. Germline CDR1 reads MNHEY; CDR2 reads SVGAGI.

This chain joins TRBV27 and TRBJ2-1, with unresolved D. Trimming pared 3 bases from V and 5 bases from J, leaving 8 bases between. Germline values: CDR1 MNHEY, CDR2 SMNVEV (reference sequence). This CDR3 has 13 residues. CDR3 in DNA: TGTGCCAGCAGTTTCGGCTATAACAATGAGCAGTTCTTC. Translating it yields CASSFGYNNEQFF.

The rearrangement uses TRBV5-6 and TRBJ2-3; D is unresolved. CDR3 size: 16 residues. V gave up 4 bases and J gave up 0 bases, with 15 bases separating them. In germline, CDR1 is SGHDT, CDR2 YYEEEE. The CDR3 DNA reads TGTGCCAGCAGCGAACAGTTTACTCCTAGCACAGATACGCAGTATTTT. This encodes CASSEQFTPSTDTQYF.

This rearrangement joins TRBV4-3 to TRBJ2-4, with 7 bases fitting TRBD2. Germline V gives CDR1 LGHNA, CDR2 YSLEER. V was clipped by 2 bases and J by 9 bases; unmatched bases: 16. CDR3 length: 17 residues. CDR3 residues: CASSQSSGLDRVGIQYF. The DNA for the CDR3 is TGCGCCAGCAGCCAATCCTCTGGACTAGACCGGGTGGGCATTCAGTACTTC.

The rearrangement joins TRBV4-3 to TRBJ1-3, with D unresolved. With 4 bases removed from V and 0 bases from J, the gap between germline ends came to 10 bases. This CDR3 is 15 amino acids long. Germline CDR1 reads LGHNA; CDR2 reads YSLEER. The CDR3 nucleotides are TGCGCCAGCAGCCTCCGACGGCTCTCTGGAAACACCATATATTTT. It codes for CASSLRRLSGNTIYF.

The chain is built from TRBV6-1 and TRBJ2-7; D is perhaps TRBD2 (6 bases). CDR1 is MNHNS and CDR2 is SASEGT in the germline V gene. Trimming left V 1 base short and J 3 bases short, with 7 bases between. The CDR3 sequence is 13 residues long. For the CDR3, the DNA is TGTGCCAGCAGTGAAGGCGGGGTCTACGAGCAGTACTTC. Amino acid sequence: CASSEGGVYEQYF.

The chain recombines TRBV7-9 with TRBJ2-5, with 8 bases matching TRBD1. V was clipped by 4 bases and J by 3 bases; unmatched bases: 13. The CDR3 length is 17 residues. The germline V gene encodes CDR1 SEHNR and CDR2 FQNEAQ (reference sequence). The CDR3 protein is CASSSSPRDRPKETQYF. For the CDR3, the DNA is TGTGCCAGCAGCTCTTCACCCAGGGACAGGCCGAAAGAGACCCAGTACTTC.

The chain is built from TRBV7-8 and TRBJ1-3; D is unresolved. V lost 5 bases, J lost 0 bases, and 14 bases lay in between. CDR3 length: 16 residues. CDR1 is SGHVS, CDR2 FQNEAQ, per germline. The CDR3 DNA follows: TGTGCCAGCAGCACTCTGGCCGGGAACTCTGGAAACACCATATATTTT. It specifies CASSTLAGNSGNTIYF.